Given below is one T cell receptor beta chain in context. The CDR3 is made up of 18 amino acids. Per germline, CDR1 SEHNR and CDR2 FQNEAQ (reference sequence). The V segment lost 6 bases and the J segment 5 bases; nucleotides outside the gene matches: 16. Only in-frame clones appear in the TCRdb table, and some are missing; sequencing was by immunoSEQ multiplex PCR. In the table there are under 250,000 clones, 88% of which are singletons. This sample is drawn from a study of blood T cell repertoires in COVID-19. Material: peripheral blood. V gene TRBV7-9 combines with J gene TRBJ1-4; 9 bases agree with TRBD1. The receptor was isolated from a man older than 75 with acute or convalescent COVID-19. The CDR3 DNA sequence: TGTGCCAGCAGTGTTGGGGTTGACTGGGGACAGGGAAATGAAAAACTGTTTTTT. Protein: CASSVGVDWGQGNEKLFF.